These 17 T cell receptor beta chains came from one sample sequenced in a study of shared clonotypes between healthy human individuals. Sequencing used immunoSEQ multiplex PCR; TCRdb keeps in-frame clones, though not all of them. There are about 1.1 million clones in the sample; approximately 77% occur only once, and approximately 0.9% lies in the top ten. The sample consisted of memory CD4+ T cells from PBMCs. Subset of the sample: CD45RA-negative fraction. These receptors all come from a man aged 18 to 30 in good health. Some clones in this sample may be carry-over from other donors' samples.

The V and J genes are TRBV28 and TRBJ1-5, with 9 bases fitting TRBD1. CDR1 MDHEN and CDR2 SYDVKM come from the germline V gene. This CDR3 is built from 17 residues. V lost 6 bases to trimming and J lost 0 bases; unmatched junction nucleotides: 9. The CDR3 reads CASRLLTGGRSNQPQHF. CDR3 in DNA: TGTGCCAGCAGACTTCTTACAGGGGGCCGTAGCAATCAGCCCCAGCATTTT.

This clone has a count of ten or more. The same CDR3 can be traced to other DNA sequences in this sample. The V gene is TRBV6-1, the J gene TRBJ1-4, with no clear D. Trimming took 3 bases from V and 8 from J, leaving 13 bases between them. The CDR3 runs 14 residues. Germline assignment: CDR1 MNHNS and CDR2 SASEGT. Written as DNA, the CDR3 is TGTGCCAGCAGTGATTACTATTTGGGAGAAAAACTGTTTTTT. Protein: CASSDYYLGEKLFF.

The V call is TRBV18, the J call TRBJ2-7, with 9 bases aligning to TRBD1. The CDR3 contains 14 residues. Germline CDR1 and CDR2: KGHSH and LQKENI. V shed 5 bases and J 4 bases; nucleotides not matched to a gene: 6. In DNA, the CDR3 is TGTGCCAGCTCATCAGGACAGGGGTGGTACGAGCAGTACTTC. Its translation is CASSSGQGWYEQYF.

The V call is TRBV9, the J call TRBJ2-1; no reliable D call. V lost 0 bases, J lost 0 bases, and 10 bases lay in between. The germline V gene has CDR1 SGDLS and CDR2 YYNGEE. The CDR3 covers 16 residues. The CDR3 region is CASSVGAESSYNEQFF. In DNA, the CDR3 is TGTGCCAGCAGCGTAGGCGCAGAGAGCTCCTACAATGAGCAGTTCTTC.

Details on this clone: The limits of the CDR3 on the DNA are not certain, so only TCRdb's listed CDR3 is given. CDR3 protein: CASIWGTGSTGELFF. This rearrangement joins TRBV21-1 to TRBJ2-2; the D call TRBD1 from the table was never checked on the DNA. TRBV21-1 is listed as a pseudogene. The CDR3 numbers 15 amino acids, ends counted.

The chain uses TRBV7-2 and TRBJ2-7; no clear D. CDR1 is SGHTA, CDR2 FQGNSA, per germline. Trimming stripped 1 base from V and 4 bases from J, with 17 bases between. CDR3 length equals 16 residues. As DNA, the CDR3 is TGTGCCAGCAGCTTAGATTTCCGGACCGCCACATACGAGCAGTACTTC. This sequence encodes CASSLDFRTATYEQYF.

A single count supports this clone. The chain joins TRBV5-6 to TRBJ1-5; 10 nucleotides line up with TRBD1. The CDR3 totals 15 residues. Germline CDR1 reads SGHDT; CDR2 reads YYEEEE. The junction had 5 bases not matched to a gene; V was cut back by 4 bases and J by 4 bases. CDR3 protein: CASSTWTGGNQPQHF. CDR3 DNA sequence: TGTGCCAGCAGCACCTGGACAGGGGGGAATCAGCCCCAGCATTTT.

In its sample, this clone was seen a few times. This chain uses TRBV10-3 with TRBJ2-5; D possibly uses TRBD1 or TRBD2 (7 bases each). CDR1 is ENHRY, CDR2 SYGVKD, per germline. CDR3 size: 14 residues. Trimming removed 2 bases from V and 4 bases from J, with 11 bases in between. The CDR3 sequence: CAISEGRDRETQYF. The CDR3 bases are TGTGCCATCAGTGAGGGGAGGGACAGAGAGACCCAGTACTTC.

The rearrangement uses TRBV15 and TRBJ1-4; D possibly corresponds to TRBD1 (5 bases). Germline V lookup: CDR1 LNHNV, CDR2 YYDKDF (reference sequence). V shed 0 bases and J shed 4 bases, with 9 bases lying between them. This CDR3 is 15 amino acids long. CDR3 amino acids: CATSRDNQGNEKLFF. The CDR3, as DNA: TGTGCCACCAGCAGAGATAACCAGGGTAATGAAAAACTGTTTTTT.

The chain links TRBV19 to TRBJ1-1; 9 bases align to TRBD1. Trimming at V came to 6 bases and at J to 4 bases, leaving 6 bases not matched to a gene. Germline V CDR1 and CDR2: LNHDA, SQIVND (reference sequence). The CDR3 covers 14 residues. The CDR3 here is CASSYRGRGTEAFF. The CDR3 nucleotides read TGTGCCAGTAGCTACAGGGGGCGCGGCACTGAAGCTTTCTTT.

The J gene is TRBJ1-3, the V gene TRBV4-1; TRBD1 agrees at 10 bases. Germline V gene lookup returns CDR1 MGHRA and CDR2 YSYEKL. This CDR3 has 19 amino acids. Trimming at V came to 2 bases and at J to 0 bases, leaving 10 bases not matched to a gene. As DNA, the CDR3 is TGCGCCAGCAGCCAACCCCCGGGGGGACAGGGGACCTCTGGAAACACCATATATTTT. Amino acid sequence: CASSQPPGGQGTSGNTIYF.

With regard to this clone: In the same sample, other DNA sequences code for this CDR3. The chain couples TRBV5-1 to TRBJ1-1, with TRBD1 as a possible D gene (6 bases). Germline CDR1 reads SGHRS; CDR2 reads YFSETQ. V dropped 3 bases and J dropped 2 bases, with 11 bases sitting between them. CDR3 length equals 14 residues. CDR3 in amino acids: CASSSGQPNTEAFF. The CDR3 DNA reads TGCGCCAGCAGCTCAGGACAGCCCAACACTGAAGCTTTCTTT.

The chain joins TRBV7-8 to TRBJ1-3, with a tentative D call TRBD1 (6 bases). The CDR3 has 16 residues. The germline V gene encodes CDR1 SGHVS and CDR2 FQNEAQ. Trimming left V 1 base short and J 1 base short, with 11 bases between. CDR3 loop: CASSLGQASSGNTIYF. In DNA, the CDR3 is TGTGCCAGCAGCTTAGGACAGGCCTCATCTGGAAACACCATATATTTT.

This sequence joins TRBV7-2 and TRBJ2-7; 9 bases align to TRBD2. The CDR3 covers 16 residues. The germline CDR1 and CDR2 sequences are SGHTA and FQGNSA. V shed 0 bases and J 4 bases; nucleotides not matched to a gene: 7. CDR3 in amino acids: CASSLARAGGLYEQYF. The CDR3 coding sequence is TGTGCCAGCAGCTTAGCACGGGCGGGAGGGCTGTACGAGCAGTACTTC.

V gene TRBV5-1 combines with J gene TRBJ2-1; TRBD1 is a possible D gene (6 bases). Germline CDR1 reads SGHRS; CDR2 reads YFSETQ. V was cut by 0 bases and J by 4 bases, with 11 bases left in between. The CDR3 is made up of 15 amino acids. This chain's CDR3 is CASSLGDIRYNEQFF. The CDR3 DNA sequence: TGCGCCAGCAGCTTGGGGGACATCAGATACAATGAGCAGTTCTTC.

The chain has TRBV27 and TRBJ2-3; possibly TRBD1 for D (6 bases). Germline V gene sequence: CDR1 MNHEY, CDR2 SMNVEV (reference sequence). The CDR3 is 15 amino acids. Trimming stripped 5 bases from V and 0 bases from J, with 12 bases between. The CDR3 loop reads CASSQRTASTDTQYF. CDR3 DNA sequence: TGTGCCAGCAGTCAAAGGACAGCGAGCACAGATACGCAGTATTTT.

This clone was counted a few times. This chain uses TRBV28 with TRBJ2-7; D is possibly TRBD1 (6 bases). V was shortened by 1 base and J by 6 bases, with 16 bases between the two germline ends. The germline CDR1 and CDR2 sequences are MDHEN and SYDVKM. There are 15 residues in the CDR3. The CDR3 sequence is CASSLSPKDSPEQYF. The CDR3 DNA is TGTGCCAGCAGTTTATCTCCGAAGGACAGTCCCGAGCAGTACTTC.